This TCR beta chain was identified during a study of T cells in Graves' hyperthyroidism and ophthalmopathy. The CDR3 length is 15 residues. V lost 1 base to trimming and J lost 0 bases, with 9 bases between them. From germline, CDR1 is LNHDA and CDR2 SQIVND (reference sequence). Amplification yielded TCR beta CDR3 regions, with RNA transcripts as the source. First-round RT-PCR with HTBI primers amplified the TCR CDR3 region. TCRdb re-analysed the multiplex PCR reads in MiXCR, keeping a single row per CDR3 protein. Among around 720,000 distinct CDR3 sequences listed, about a third were seen once. Exclusions: uncontrolled infection, other autoimmune disease, pregnancy, lactation. Diagnoses were made from clinical symptoms, serum measures (thyroxine and TRAb), thyroid ultrasound and orbital computed tomography. With regard to this clonotype: Its antigen is not known.

Findings of the study overall: Clonotypes that were expanded in thyroid above 0.001 mostly appeared in blood too.

The chain couples TRBV19 to TRBJ1-1; D is possibly TRBD1 (5 bases). Source material: blood. This receptor was obtained from a woman between 40 and 50 years old with Graves' hyperthyroidism. The CDR3: CASSIGGALNTEAFF. CDR3 nucleotides: TGTGCCAGTAGTATAGGTGGGGCCTTGAACACTGAAGCTTTCTTT.